This TCR beta chain was documented in a study of OX40 agonist ivuxolimab in advanced cancers. Study summary: One hepatocellular carcinoma and a couple of cutaneous melanoma patients partially responded. Regarding the study as a whole: Normalized expansion of T-cell clones was also low for some nonresponders. Within 6 weeks, CD4+ and CD8+ blood T cells expanded clonally at 0.1 to 3.0 mg/kg. Clonal expansion was among the lowest in partial responders at 0.1-3.0 mg/kg, especially CD8+.

The CDR3 has 14 residues. The germline V and J ends were trimmed by 5 bases and 3 bases, with 13 bases remaining between them. From germline, CDR1 is SGHAT and CDR2 FQNNGV. As concerns this clone: Its antigen is unknown.

Generated by immunoSEQ multiplex PCR, the TCRdb table keeps only in-frame clones and is missing some. The data hold 67,000 or so clones, with roughly 89% observed a single time. V gene TRBV11-2 combines with J gene TRBJ1-1, with D maybe TRBD1 (5 bases). The receptor comes from an adult with an advanced solid tumor such as melanoma, head and neck, liver or kidney cancer. The input for sequencing was CD4+ or CD8+ T cells sorted from blood, taken in a trial of the OX40 agonist ivuxolimab. The CDR3 sequence is CASSLYPGHTEAFF. The CDR3 DNA sequence: TGTGCCAGCAGCCTATATCCAGGGCACACTGAAGCTTTCTTT. Together with reference TRBV11-2 and TRBJ1-1, the CDR3 gives the full variable domain: EAGVAQSPRYKIIEKRQSVAFWCNPISGHATLYWYQQILGQGPKLLIQFQNNGVVDDSQLPKDRFSAERLKGVDSTLKIQPAKLEDSAVYLCASSLYPGHTEAFFGQGTRLTVV.